One and the same sample provided the 9 T cell receptor beta chains below, sequenced in a study of cytomegalovirus exposure and HLA in healthy donors. PCR involved 60 Vbeta and 13 Jbeta primers. This table comes from immunoSEQ multiplex PCR, and its TCRdb copy is limited to in-frame clones, with some not included. This sample has roughly 48,000 clones, with approximately 78% found just once. Sequences were obtained from PBMCs. These receptors all come from a woman aged 30 to 39 in good health and CMV-seronegative.

This clone was counted only a few times. This chain uses TRBV6-5 with TRBJ1-2, with TRBD1 as a possible D gene (5 bases). Germline CDR1 reads MNHEY; CDR2 reads SVGAGI. V was trimmed by 7 bases and J by 8 bases, leaving 17 bases between them. The CDR3 sequence is 13 residues long. The CDR3 DNA reads TGTGCCAGCACCGAAGGGGAAAGTGGCGGCTACACCTTC. It encodes CASTEGESGGYTF.

This clone was counted only a few times. This sequence joins TRBV6-6 and TRBJ2-1; 7 bases align to TRBD2. This CDR3 is 13 amino acids long. Trimming removed 6 bases from V and 5 bases from J; junction bases left unmatched: 4. The germline CDR1 and CDR2 sequences are MNHNY and SVGAGI (reference sequence). CDR3 loop: CASRRSGNNEQFF. CDR3 coding DNA: TGTGCCAGCAGACGCAGCGGGAACAATGAGCAGTTCTTC.

The V gene is TRBV6-1, the J gene TRBJ2-7; 7 bases match TRBD2. Germline V gene data show CDR1 as MNHNS and CDR2 as SASEGT. V was pared by 5 bases and J by 2 bases, with 9 bases of the junction left unmatched. CDR3 size: 15 residues. The CDR3 region has the DNA TGTGCCAGCAGTTTAAGCGGGACTTCCCCCTACGAGCAGTACTTC. It specifies CASSLSGTSPYEQYF.

The chain carries TRBV6-5 and TRBJ2-7; D is perhaps TRBD2 (5 bases). The CDR3 runs to 14 residues. CDR1 and CDR2 (germline): MNHEY, SVGAGI. Trimming took off 6 bases at V and 2 bases at J, with 14 bases between the two ends. CDR3: CASSSLTTTYEQYF. In DNA form, the CDR3 reads TGTGCCAGCAGCTCCCTGACTACAACCTACGAGCAGTACTTC.

In DNA, the CDR3 is TGTGCCTGGAGTGAGAGGGGAGGGATGCCCCAGCATTTT. This encodes CAWSERGGMPQHF. The V call is TRBV30, the J call TRBJ1-5; TRBD1 is a possible D gene (5 bases). Trimming pared 1 base from V and 9 bases from J, leaving 13 bases between. The CDR3 extends over 13 amino acids. CDR1 GTSNPN and CDR2 SVGIG come from the germline V gene (reference sequence).

This clone was observed a handful of times. The V gene is TRBV6-5, the J gene TRBJ2-1; 9 bases agree with TRBD2. This CDR3 spans 14 amino acids. CDR1 is MNHEY and CDR2 is SVGAGI in the germline V gene. With V trimmed by 8 bases and J by 8 bases, 10 bases remained unmatched. Written as DNA, the CDR3 is TGTGCCAGCCGTATAGCGGGAGAAAGCCATGAGCAGTTCTTC. It translates to CASRIAGESHEQFF.

The chain employs TRBV7-6 and TRBJ2-3; D is possibly TRBD1 (5 bases). V shed 2 bases and J shed 5 bases, with 8 bases lying between them. CDR3 length: 13 residues. Germline V lookup: CDR1 SGHVS, CDR2 FNYEAQ. The CDR3 DNA sequence: TGTGCCAGCAGCTTAAATAGGGGAGATACGCAGTATTTT. Protein product: CASSLNRGDTQYF.

The sample holds a few counts of this clone. The V and J genes are TRBV7-9 and TRBJ1-1, with TRBD1 matching 7 bases. The CDR3 consists of 17 residues. Germline trimming cut 6 bases from V and 0 bases from J; bases unmatched to any gene: 13. Germline-derived CDR1 and CDR2 are SEHNR and FQNEAQ (reference sequence). This CDR3 reads CASRPPGQTLLNTEAFF. For the CDR3, the DNA is TGTGCCAGCAGGCCACCGGGACAGACCCTATTGAACACTGAAGCTTTCTTT. The variable domain in full, completed from reference TRBV7-9 and TRBJ1-1, reads DTGVSQNPRHKITKRGQNVTFRCDPISEHNRLYWYRQTLGQGPEFLTYFQNEAQLEKSRLLSDRFSAERPKGSFSTLEIQRTEQGDSAMYLCASRPPGQTLLNTEAFFGQGTRLTVV.

The rearrangement links TRBV28 to TRBJ1-5, with 7 positions matching TRBD1. The V and J ends lost 4 bases and 7 bases, in that order; junction bases with no gene match: 10. Germline assignment: CDR1 MDHEN and CDR2 SYDVKM. This CDR3 has 15 amino acids. This CDR3 reads CASSSEVGGRQPQHF. The CDR3, as DNA: TGTGCCAGCAGTTCTGAGGTAGGGGGCAGGCAGCCCCAGCATTTT.